A selection of T cell receptor beta chains follows, all from one sample in a study of T cells expressing NK-cell markers. Reprocessing the 5' RACE reads, TCRdb reports a single entry for every CDR3 protein and omits DNA. This specimen shows 25,000 to 35,000 distinct CDR3 sequences; the ten leading clones hold roughly three fifths. The sequencing sample was made of blood T cells: a sorted CD56 or NKG2C T cell subset, CD4+ or CD8+ T cells, or bulk PBMC T cells (not recorded which). These TCRs come from a woman aged 18 to 75 in good health. CDR3s include the opening cysteine and the closing phenylalanine or tryptophan. Each record gives: J gene, V gene, CDR3 protein.

J gene: TRBJ2-3; V gene: TRBV12-3/TRBV12-4; CDR3 protein: CASSFTGGTTDTQYF
J gene: TRBJ1-1; V gene: TRBV27; CDR3 protein: CASSNIGGANTEAFF
J gene: TRBJ2-2; V gene: TRBV12-3/TRBV12-4; CDR3 protein: CASSAGNTGELFF
J gene: TRBJ1-2; V gene: TRBV5-1; CDR3 protein: CASSSPGDALDYGYTF
J gene: TRBJ1-2; V gene: TRBV12-3/TRBV12-4; CDR3 protein: CASSGLHGRRGYTF
J gene: TRBJ2-1; V gene: TRBV27; CDR3 protein: CASSPGTSGYNEQFF
J gene: TRBJ2-7; V gene: TRBV5-5; CDR3 protein: CASSHRLAASYEQYF
J gene: TRBJ2-1; V gene: TRBV20-1; CDR3 protein: CSASPWDTSYNEQFF
J gene: TRBJ2-1; V gene: TRBV20-1; CDR3 protein: CSASLAAPGNEQFF
J gene: TRBJ1-1; V gene: TRBV7-9; CDR3 protein: CASSLTDPNTEAFF
J gene: TRBJ1-1; V gene: TRBV27; CDR3 protein: CASSLSGNLDTEAFF
J gene: TRBJ2-2; V gene: TRBV27; CDR3 protein: CASSFQGDAGELFF
J gene: TRBJ1-3; V gene: TRBV21-1; CDR3 protein: CASSKGIRRIGSGNTIYF
J gene: TRBJ1-5; V gene: TRBV4-1; CDR3 protein: CASSQQGQGANQPQHF
J gene: TRBJ2-7; V gene: TRBV27; CDR3 protein: CASGLAGKYEQYF
J gene: TRBJ2-7; V gene: TRBV7-9; CDR3 protein: CASSDVERGQGYEQYF
J gene: TRBJ2-7; V gene: TRBV2; CDR3 protein: CASSVQRSRTGEQYF
J gene: TRBJ1-2; V gene: TRBV5-6; CDR3 protein: CASSFGPKELHYGYTF
J gene: TRBJ1-5; V gene: TRBV7-7; CDR3 protein: CASSPGTEPNQPQHF
J gene: TRBJ2-3; V gene: TRBV7-3; CDR3 protein: CASSPARGREDTQYF
J gene: TRBJ2-2; V gene: TRBV5-5; CDR3 protein: CASSLSAGAYTGELFF
J gene: TRBJ1-5; V gene: TRBV27; CDR3 protein: CASSLSQGSTQPQHF
J gene: TRBJ2-1; V gene: TRBV2; CDR3 protein: CASSTGLATYNEQFF
J gene: TRBJ2-1; V gene: TRBV27; CDR3 protein: CASSLSDRNEQFF
J gene: TRBJ1-5; V gene: TRBV20-1; CDR3 protein: CSARDGEIYQPQHF
J gene: TRBJ2-1; V gene: TRBV20-1; CDR3 protein: CSARDVGFASGSWDNEQFF
J gene: TRBJ2-7; V gene: TRBV5-1; CDR3 protein: CASKLFQSGEQYF
J gene: TRBJ1-1; V gene: TRBV13; CDR3 protein: CASSLVGDPRAFF
J gene: TRBJ1-4; V gene: TRBV5-5; CDR3 protein: CASSSTRGSGEKLFF
J gene: TRBJ2-3; V gene: TRBV20-1; CDR3 protein: CSARDDGTGLKRYKQYF
J gene: TRBJ2-2; V gene: TRBV19; CDR3 protein: CASRRGDSNTGELFF
J gene: TRBJ1-3; V gene: TRBV30; CDR3 protein: CAWSPAPGDTIYF
J gene: TRBJ1-2; V gene: TRBV24-1; CDR3 protein: CATSDLRGYTF
J gene: TRBJ2-7; V gene: TRBV14; CDR3 protein: CASSQVERGVYEQYF
J gene: TRBJ2-1; V gene: TRBV9; CDR3 protein: CASSVDGRNYNEQFF
J gene: TRBJ2-7; V gene: TRBV9; CDR3 protein: CASSVGHGRSAYEQYF